These 17 T cell receptor beta chains were all obtained from the same sample, sequenced in a study of OX40 agonist ivuxolimab in advanced cancers. TCRdb's table, derived via immunoSEQ multiplex PCR, lists solely in-frame clones and lacks some. The sample includes over 150,000 clones, roughly 94% of them seen just once. The sequenced sample was CD4+ or CD8+ T cells sorted from blood, obtained in a trial of the OX40 agonist ivuxolimab. The receptors stem from an adult with an advanced solid tumor such as melanoma, head and neck, liver or kidney cancer.

The V gene is TRBV5-1, the J gene TRBJ2-2; 8 bases agree with TRBD1. Germline CDR1 is SGHRS and CDR2 is YFSETQ. The CDR3 is made up of 16 amino acids. Trimming cost V 4 bases and J 2 bases; bases outside gene matches: 7. The CDR3 sequence: CASSPWTGLNTGELFF. The CDR3, as DNA: TGCGCCAGCAGCCCTTGGACAGGGCTAAACACCGGGGAGCTGTTTTTT. The variable domain in full, completed from reference TRBV5-1 and TRBJ2-2, reads KAGVTQTPRYLIKTRGQQVTLSCSPISGHRSVSWYQQTPGQGLQFLFEYFSETQRNKGNFPGRFSGRQFSNSRSEMNVSTLELGDSALYLCASSPWTGLNTGELFFGEGSRLTVL.

This sequence joins TRBV20-1 and TRBJ1-2; D remains unclear. Trimming took off 3 bases at V and 1 base at J, with 3 bases between the two ends. The CDR3 is 11 residues long. The V gene's germline CDR1 is DFQATT and CDR2 SNEGSKA (reference sequence). CDR3 sequence: CSARINYGYTF. Written as DNA, the CDR3 is TGCAGTGCTAGGATTAACTATGGCTACACCTTC.

This rearrangement joins TRBV28 to TRBJ1-2, with 7 bases aligning to TRBD1. Losses at the gene ends were 6 bases for V and 0 bases for J; bases not matched to a gene: 7. The CDR3 runs 15 residues. Germline CDR1 is MDHEN and CDR2 is SYDVKM. The CDR3: CASSAGGGTNYGYTF. DNA for the CDR3: TGTGCCAGCAGCGCAGGGGGGGGGACTAACTATGGCTACACCTTC.

The gene calls are TRBV7-7 and TRBJ2-5; D gene unclear. CDR3 length: 13 residues. The germline V and J ends were trimmed by 2 bases and 2 bases, with 6 bases remaining between them. The V gene's germline CDR1 is SSHAT and CDR2 FNYEAQ (reference sequence). CDR3 protein: CASSLTQQETQYF. The CDR3 DNA reads as TGTGCCAGCAGCTTAACACAGCAAGAGACCCAGTACTTC.

The chain carries TRBV7-6 and TRBJ2-7, with TRBD1 matching 7 bases. Germline V CDR1 and CDR2: SGHVS, FNYEAQ. Trimming at V came to 3 bases and at J to 3 bases, leaving 11 bases not matched to a gene. The CDR3 loop spans 16 amino acids. This chain's CDR3 is CASSLGTGTAVYEQYF. CDR3 coding DNA: TGTGCCAGCAGCTTGGGGACCGGGACAGCGGTCTACGAGCAGTACTTC. Full variable domain (remainder filled in from reference TRBV7-6 and TRBJ2-7): GAGVSQSPRYKVTKRGQDVALRCDPISGHVSLYWYRQALGQGPEFLTYFNYEAQQDKSGLPNDRFSAERPEGSISTLTIQRTEQRDSAMYRCASSLGTGTAVYEQYFGPGTRLTVT.

CDR3 in DNA: TGTGCCATCAGTGACCGAGCAGGGTCGTACGAGCAGTACTTC. It specifies CAISDRAGSYEQYF. V usage is TRBV10-3 and J usage is TRBJ2-7; a weak D match, TRBD1 (5 bases). The germline CDR1 and CDR2 sequences are ENHRY and SYGVKD. V was trimmed by 3 bases and J by 4 bases, leaving 13 bases between them. The CDR3 runs to 14 residues.

The V call is TRBV7-9, the J call TRBJ1-1; 7 nucleotides line up with TRBD1. The length of the CDR3 is 11 residues. V trimming: 5 bases; J trimming: 12 bases; junction bases outside the gene matches: 6. Per germline, CDR1 SEHNR and CDR2 FQNEAQ (reference sequence). Here the CDR3 reads CASSLHRGTFF. CDR3 bases: TGTGCCAGCAGCCTCCACAGGGGAACTTTCTTT.

V is TRBV7-2 and J is TRBJ2-7, with TRBD2 matching 10 bases. The trim removed 8 bases at V and 1 base at J, leaving 5 bases unmatched. This CDR3 has 14 amino acids. CDR1 is SGHTA, CDR2 FQGNSA, per germline. CDR3 DNA sequence: TGTGCCAGCTCAAGCGGGGGGGAATCCTACGAGCAGTACTTC. This sequence encodes CASSSGGESYEQYF.

A single count supports this clone. This rearrangement joins TRBV6-5 to TRBJ2-1; D is possibly TRBD2 (6 bases). The CDR3 is made up of 15 amino acids. Trimming took 6 bases from V and 9 from J, leaving 21 bases between them. The germline V gene encodes CDR1 MNHEY and CDR2 SVGAGI. This CDR3 is CASRTGVAVGGEQFF. CDR3 bases: TGTGCCAGCAGGACGGGAGTAGCGGTCGGGGGTGAGCAGTTCTTC.

The chain couples TRBV29-1 to TRBJ2-5; D remains ambiguous. V lost 1 base and J lost 5, with 11 bases in between. The V gene's germline CDR1 is SQVTM and CDR2 ANQGSEA. The CDR3 spans 13 residues. The DNA for the CDR3 is TGCAGCGTTGAAGTAGGGCAGAGGGAGACCCAGTACTTC. Its protein is CSVEVGQRETQYF.

The chain carries TRBV4-3 and TRBJ1-2; no reliable D call. V was pared by 2 bases and J by 7 bases, with 14 bases between. The CDR3 contains 14 residues. CDR1 and CDR2 (germline): LGHNA, YSLEER. This chain's CDR3 is CASSQQDRVRGYTF. CDR3 DNA sequence: TGCGCCAGCAGCCAACAAGATAGGGTGCGTGGCTACACCTTC.

The V call is TRBV30, the J call TRBJ1-5; D gene ambiguous. Trimming shortened V by 3 bases and J by 3 bases, and 9 bases separated the two germline ends. Germline lookup yields CDR1 GTSNPN and CDR2 SVGIG (reference sequence). The CDR3 is 13 residues long. The CDR3 DNA reads TGTGCCTGGAGCCGCGAACCCAATCAGCCCCAGCATTTT. It yields the protein CAWSREPNQPQHF. The full variable domain, rest sourced from reference TRBV30 and TRBJ1-5, is SQTIHQWPATLVQPVGSPLSLECTVEGTSNPNLYWYRQAAGRGLQLLFYSVGIGQISSEVPQNLSASRPQDRQFILSSKKLLLSDSGFYLCAWSREPNQPQHFGDGTRLSIL.

CDR3 residues: CASSTRQGSNGYTF. The DNA for the CDR3 is TGCGCCAGCAGCACCCGACAGGGGTCGAATGGCTACACCTTC. The V gene is TRBV5-1, the J gene TRBJ1-2; 8 bases fit TRBD1. The V gene's germline CDR1 is SGHRS and CDR2 YFSETQ. CDR3 length equals 14 residues. J gave up 6 bases and V 4 bases, and 8 bases lay outside the gene matches.

The chain recombines TRBV19 with TRBJ1-4, with D unresolved. This CDR3 comprises 15 residues. With 2 bases removed from V and 2 bases from J, the gap between germline ends came to 9 bases. Germline V gives CDR1 LNHDA, CDR2 SQIVND (reference sequence). The CDR3 DNA is TGTGCCAGTAGTATAAGAGAGAACACTAATGAAAAACTGTTTTTT. Its protein product is CASSIRENTNEKLFF.

V usage is TRBV2 and J usage is TRBJ2-7, with D uncertain. Germline V CDR1 and CDR2: SNHLY, FYNNEI. The V and J ends lost 4 bases and 4 bases respectively, with 5 bases between them. The CDR3 runs 11 residues. CDR3 coding DNA: TGTGCCAGCAGTGGGGGATACGAGCAGTACTTC. Translation gives CASSGGYEQYF.

The V gene is TRBV19, the J gene TRBJ1-1, with D perhaps TRBD1 (5 bases). Between the trimmed V and J ends, which lost 5 bases and 0 bases, there was a span of 13 bases. The CDR3 length is 15 residues. The germline gives CDR1 LNHDA, CDR2 SQIVND (reference sequence). In DNA, the CDR3 is TGTGCCAGTAGTCCAAACCCGGGACTGAACACTGAAGCTTTCTTT. It codes for CASSPNPGLNTEAFF.

The table lists this clone with a count of one. This rearrangement joins TRBV15 to TRBJ1-4; D not resolved. CDR3 length: 13 amino acids. The germline V gene has CDR1 LNHNV and CDR2 YYDKDF (reference sequence). V lost 5 bases, J lost 7 bases, and 11 bases lay in between. In nucleotides, the CDR3 is TGTGCCACCAGCTTGCAGCACGGTGAAAAACTGTTTTTT. Translation gives CATSLQHGEKLFF.